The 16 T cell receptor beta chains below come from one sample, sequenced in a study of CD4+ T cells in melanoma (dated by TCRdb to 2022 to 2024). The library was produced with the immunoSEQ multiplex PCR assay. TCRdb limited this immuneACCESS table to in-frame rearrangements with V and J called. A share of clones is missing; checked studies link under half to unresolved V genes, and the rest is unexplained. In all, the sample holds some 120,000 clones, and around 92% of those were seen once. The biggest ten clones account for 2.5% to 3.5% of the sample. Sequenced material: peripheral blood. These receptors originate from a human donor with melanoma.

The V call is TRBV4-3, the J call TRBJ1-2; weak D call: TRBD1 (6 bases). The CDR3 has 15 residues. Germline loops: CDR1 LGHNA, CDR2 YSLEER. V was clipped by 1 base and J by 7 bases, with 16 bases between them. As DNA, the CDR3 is TGCGCCAGCAGCCAAGTGTCGGGGGCTCGAGGTGGCTACACCTTC. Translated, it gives CASSQVSGARGGYTF.

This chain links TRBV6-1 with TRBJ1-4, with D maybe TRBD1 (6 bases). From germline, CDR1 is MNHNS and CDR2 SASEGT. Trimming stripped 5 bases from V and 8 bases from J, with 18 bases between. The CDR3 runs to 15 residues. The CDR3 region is CASSSLTGIGEKLFF. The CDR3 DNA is TGTGCCAGCAGTTCTCTAACAGGGATAGGAGAAAAACTGTTTTTT.

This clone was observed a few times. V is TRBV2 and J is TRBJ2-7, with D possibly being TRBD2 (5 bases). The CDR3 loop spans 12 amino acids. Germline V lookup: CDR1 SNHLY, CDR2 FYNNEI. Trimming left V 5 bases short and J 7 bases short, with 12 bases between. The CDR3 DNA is TGTGCCAGCAGTTGGGGTAGGGAGGAGCAGTACTTC. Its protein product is CASSWGREEQYF.

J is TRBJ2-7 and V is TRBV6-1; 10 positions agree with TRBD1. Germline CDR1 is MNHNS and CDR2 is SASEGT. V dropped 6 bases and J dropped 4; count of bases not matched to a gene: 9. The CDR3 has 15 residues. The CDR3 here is CASRRARTGGYEQYF. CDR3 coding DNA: TGTGCCAGCAGGAGAGCGAGGACAGGGGGTTACGAGCAGTACTTC.

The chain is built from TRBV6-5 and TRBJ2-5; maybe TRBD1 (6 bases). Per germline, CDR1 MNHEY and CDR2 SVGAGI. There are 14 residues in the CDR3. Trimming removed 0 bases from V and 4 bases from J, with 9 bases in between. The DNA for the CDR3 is TGTGCCAGCAGTTACTCGGGGGCGGGAGAGACCCAGTACTTC. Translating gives CASSYSGAGETQYF.

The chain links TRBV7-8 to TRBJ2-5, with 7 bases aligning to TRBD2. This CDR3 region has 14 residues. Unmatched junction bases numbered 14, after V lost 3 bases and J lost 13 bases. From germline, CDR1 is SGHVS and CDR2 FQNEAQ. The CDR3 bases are TGTGCCAGCAGCTTCGATTACCCGACCGGGACTACGTACTTC. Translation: CASSFDYPTGTTYF.

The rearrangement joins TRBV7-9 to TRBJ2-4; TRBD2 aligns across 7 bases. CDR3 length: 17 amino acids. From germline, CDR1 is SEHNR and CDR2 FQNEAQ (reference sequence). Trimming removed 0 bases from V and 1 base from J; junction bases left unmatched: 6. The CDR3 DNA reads TGTGCCAGCAGCTTAGCTGGGGGGGAGATGGCCAAAAACATTCAGTACTTC. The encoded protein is CASSLAGGEMAKNIQYF. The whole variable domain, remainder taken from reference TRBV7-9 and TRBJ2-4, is DTGVSQNPRHKITKRGQNVTFRCDPISEHNRLYWYRQTLGQGPEFLTYFQNEAQLEKSRLLSDRFSAERPKGSFSTLEIQRTEQGDSAMYLCASSLAGGEMAKNIQYFGAGTRLSVL.

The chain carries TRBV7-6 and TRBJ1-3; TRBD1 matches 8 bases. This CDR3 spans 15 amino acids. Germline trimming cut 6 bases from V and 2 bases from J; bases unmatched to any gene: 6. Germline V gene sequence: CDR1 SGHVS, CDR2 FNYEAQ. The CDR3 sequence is CASSSQDRAGNTIYF. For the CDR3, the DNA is TGTGCCAGCAGTTCCCAGGACAGGGCTGGAAACACCATATATTTT.

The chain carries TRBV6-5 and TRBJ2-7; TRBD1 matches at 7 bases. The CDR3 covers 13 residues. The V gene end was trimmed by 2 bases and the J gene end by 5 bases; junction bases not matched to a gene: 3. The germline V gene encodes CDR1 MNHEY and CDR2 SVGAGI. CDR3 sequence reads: CASSYTDRDEQYF. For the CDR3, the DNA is TGTGCCAGCAGTTACACAGACAGGGACGAGCAGTACTTC.

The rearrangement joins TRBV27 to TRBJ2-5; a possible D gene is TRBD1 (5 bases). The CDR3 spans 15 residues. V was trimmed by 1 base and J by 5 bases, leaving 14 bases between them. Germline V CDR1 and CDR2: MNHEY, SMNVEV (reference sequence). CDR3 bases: TGTGCCAGCAGTTTATGGCAGGGCCCCCTGGAGACCCAGTACTTC. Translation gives CASSLWQGPLETQYF.

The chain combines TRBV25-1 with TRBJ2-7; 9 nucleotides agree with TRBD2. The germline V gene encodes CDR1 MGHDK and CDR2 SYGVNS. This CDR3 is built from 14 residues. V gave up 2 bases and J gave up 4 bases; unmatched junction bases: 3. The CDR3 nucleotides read TGTGCCAGCAGTGAAATAGCGGGAGTTTACGAGCAGTACTTC. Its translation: CASSEIAGVYEQYF.

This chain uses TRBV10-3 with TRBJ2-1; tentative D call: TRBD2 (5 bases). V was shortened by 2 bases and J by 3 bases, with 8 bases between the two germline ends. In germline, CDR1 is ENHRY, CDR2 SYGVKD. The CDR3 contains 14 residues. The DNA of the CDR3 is TGTGCCATCAGTGAGCTCGGACTCTACAATGAGCAGTTCTTC. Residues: CAISELGLYNEQFF.

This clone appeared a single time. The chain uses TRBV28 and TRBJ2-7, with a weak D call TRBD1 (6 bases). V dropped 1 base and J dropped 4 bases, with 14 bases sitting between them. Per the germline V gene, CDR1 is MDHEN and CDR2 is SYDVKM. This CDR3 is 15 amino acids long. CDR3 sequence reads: CASSLYWQGKYEQYF. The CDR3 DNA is TGTGCCAGCAGTTTATATTGGCAGGGGAAGTACGAGCAGTACTTC. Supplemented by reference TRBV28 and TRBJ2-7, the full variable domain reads DVKVTQSSRYLVKRTGEKVFLECVQDMDHENMFWYRQDPGLGLRLIYFSYDVKMKEKGDIPEGYSVSREKKERFSLILESASTNQTSMYLCASSLYWQGKYEQYFGPGTRLTVT.

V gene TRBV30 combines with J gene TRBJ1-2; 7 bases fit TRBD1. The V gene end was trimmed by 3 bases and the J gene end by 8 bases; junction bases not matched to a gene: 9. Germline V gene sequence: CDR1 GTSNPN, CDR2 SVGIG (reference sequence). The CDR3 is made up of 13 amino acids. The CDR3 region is CAWRGTQGDGYTF. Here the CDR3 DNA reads TGTGCCTGGAGGGGAACCCAGGGGGACGGCTACACCTTC.

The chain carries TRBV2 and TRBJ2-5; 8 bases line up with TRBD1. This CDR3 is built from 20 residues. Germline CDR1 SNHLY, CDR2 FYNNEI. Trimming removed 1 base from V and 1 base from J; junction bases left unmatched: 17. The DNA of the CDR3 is TGTGCCAGCAGTGAAGGCCTGCCCCTCGTGACAGGGGCGATCCAAGAGACCCAGTACTTC. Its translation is CASSEGLPLVTGAIQETQYF.

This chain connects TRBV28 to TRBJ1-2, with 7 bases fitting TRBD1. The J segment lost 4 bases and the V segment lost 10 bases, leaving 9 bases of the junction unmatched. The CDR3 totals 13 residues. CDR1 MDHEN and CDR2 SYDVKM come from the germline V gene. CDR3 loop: CATTGTVIYGYTF. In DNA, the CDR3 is TGTGCCACCACCGGGACAGTGATCTATGGCTACACCTTC.